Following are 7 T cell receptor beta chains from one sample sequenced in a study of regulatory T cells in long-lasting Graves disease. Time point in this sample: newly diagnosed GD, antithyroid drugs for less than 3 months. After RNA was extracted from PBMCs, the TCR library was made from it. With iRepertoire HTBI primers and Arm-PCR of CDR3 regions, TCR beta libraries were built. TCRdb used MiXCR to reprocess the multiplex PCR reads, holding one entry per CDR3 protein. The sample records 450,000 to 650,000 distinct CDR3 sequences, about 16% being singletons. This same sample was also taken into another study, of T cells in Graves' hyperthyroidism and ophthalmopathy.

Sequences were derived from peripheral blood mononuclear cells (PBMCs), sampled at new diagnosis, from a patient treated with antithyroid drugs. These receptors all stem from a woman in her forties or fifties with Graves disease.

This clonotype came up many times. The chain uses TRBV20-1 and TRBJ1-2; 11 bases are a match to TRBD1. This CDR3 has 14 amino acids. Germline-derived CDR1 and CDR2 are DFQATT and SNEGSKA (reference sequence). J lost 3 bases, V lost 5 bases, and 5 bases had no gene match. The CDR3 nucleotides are TGCAGTGCTGCACGGACAGGGGGCGACTATGGCTACACCTTC. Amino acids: CSAARTGGDYGYTF.

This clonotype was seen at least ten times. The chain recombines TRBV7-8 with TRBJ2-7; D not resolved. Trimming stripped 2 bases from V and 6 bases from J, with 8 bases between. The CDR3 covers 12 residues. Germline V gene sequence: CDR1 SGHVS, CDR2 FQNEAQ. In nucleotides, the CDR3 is TGTGCCAGCAGCTTAAAGGGCAGCGAGCAGTACTTC. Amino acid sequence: CASSLKGSEQYF.

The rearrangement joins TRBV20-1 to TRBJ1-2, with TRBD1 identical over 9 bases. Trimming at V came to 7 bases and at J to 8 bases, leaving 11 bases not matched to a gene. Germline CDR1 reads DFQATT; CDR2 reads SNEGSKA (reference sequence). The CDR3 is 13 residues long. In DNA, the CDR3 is TGCAGTGTCGGGACAGGGTTAGCCGGCGGCTACACCTTC. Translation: CSVGTGLAGGYTF.

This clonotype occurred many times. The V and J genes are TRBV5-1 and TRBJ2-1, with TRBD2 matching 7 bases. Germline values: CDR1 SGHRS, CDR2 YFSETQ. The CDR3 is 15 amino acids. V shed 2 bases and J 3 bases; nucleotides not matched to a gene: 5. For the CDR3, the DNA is TGCGCCAGCAGCTTATACGGGGGGAACTACAATGAGCAGTTCTTC. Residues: CASSLYGGNYNEQFF.

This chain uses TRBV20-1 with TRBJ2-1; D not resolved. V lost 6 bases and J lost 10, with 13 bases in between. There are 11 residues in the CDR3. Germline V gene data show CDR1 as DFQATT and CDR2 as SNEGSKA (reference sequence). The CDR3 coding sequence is TGCAGTGCCCTCCCGACGGAAGAGCAGTTCTTC. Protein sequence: CSALPTEEQFF.

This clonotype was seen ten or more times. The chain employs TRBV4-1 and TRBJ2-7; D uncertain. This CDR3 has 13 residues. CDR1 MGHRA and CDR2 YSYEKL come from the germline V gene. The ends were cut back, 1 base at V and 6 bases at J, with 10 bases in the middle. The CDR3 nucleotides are TGCGCCAGCAGCCAAGTGATTTGGCGCGAGCAGTACTTC. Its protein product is CASSQVIWREQYF.

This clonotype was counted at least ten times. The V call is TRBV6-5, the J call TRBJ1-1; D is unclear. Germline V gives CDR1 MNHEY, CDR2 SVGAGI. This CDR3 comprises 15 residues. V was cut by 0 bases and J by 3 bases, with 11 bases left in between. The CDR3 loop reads CASSYSMRGDTEAFF. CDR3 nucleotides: TGTGCCAGCAGTTACTCGATGCGGGGAGACACTGAAGCTTTCTTT.